The 18 T cell receptor beta chains below come from one sample, sequenced in a study of cytomegalovirus exposure and HLA in healthy donors. Vbeta (60) and Jbeta (13) primers were used in the PCR. Clones were read by immunoSEQ multiplex PCR, and TCRdb kept only the in-frame ones, dropping some. The sample totals approximately 140,000 clones; its top ten clones hold about 2.3%. The sequenced sample consisted of PBMCs. Receptor source: a woman younger than 30 in good health and CMV-seronegative.

This sequence joins TRBV25-1 and TRBJ2-5; 7 bases line up with TRBD2. The V gene's germline CDR1 is MGHDK and CDR2 SYGVNS. The CDR3 runs to 15 residues. The trim removed 3 bases at V and 4 bases at J, leaving 8 bases unmatched. The CDR3 loop is CASSDWTRTRETQYF. CDR3 sequence (DNA): TGTGCCAGCAGTGACTGGACTAGAACACGAGAGACCCAGTACTTC.

In DNA form, the CDR3 reads TGTGCCTCGAGGGGGGGATACAATGAGCAGTTCTTC. It translates to CASRGGYNEQFF. This chain uses TRBV10-3 with TRBJ2-1; D is perhaps TRBD2 (7 bases). This CDR3 spans 12 amino acids. Trimming took off 11 bases at V and 4 bases at J, with 12 bases between the two ends. The V gene's germline CDR1 is ENHRY and CDR2 SYGVKD.

The chain uses TRBV10-1 and TRBJ2-7; 9 bases are a match to TRBD1. V lost 2 bases, J lost 6 bases, and 5 bases stayed unmatched. Per germline, CDR1 WNHNN and CDR2 SYGVQD (reference sequence). The CDR3 consists of 14 residues. CDR3 in amino acids: CASSEPGQGSEQYV. The CDR3 coding sequence is TGCGCCAGCAGTGAGCCGGGACAGGGAAGCGAGCAGTACGTC.

This chain links TRBV7-9 with TRBJ2-7, with TRBD2 identical over 11 bases. The CDR3 has 15 residues. In germline, CDR1 is SEHNR, CDR2 FQNEAQ (reference sequence). Trimming cost V 4 bases and J 7 bases; bases outside gene matches: 9. In DNA form, the CDR3 reads TGTGCCAGCAGCTCACAGGGACTAGCGGTTTCAGAGCAGTACTTC. Encoded protein: CASSSQGLAVSEQYF.

V is TRBV6-6 and J is TRBJ1-5, with 9 bases that match TRBD1. Per the germline V gene, CDR1 is MNHNY and CDR2 is SVGAGI (reference sequence). The CDR3 loop spans 16 amino acids. Germline trimming cut 7 bases from V and 0 bases from J; bases unmatched to any gene: 7. The CDR3 DNA reads as TGTGCCAGCAAATCGACAGGGGGGACTAGCAATCAGCCCCAGCATTTT. Its translation: CASKSTGGTSNQPQHF.

This chain uses TRBV19 with TRBJ2-2, with TRBD2 identical over 10 bases. Germline assignment: CDR1 LNHDA and CDR2 SQIVND (reference sequence). Trimming removed 8 bases from V and 7 bases from J; junction bases left unmatched: 13. The CDR3 contains 16 residues. Here the CDR3 reads CASSRTSGTGSGELFF. Written as DNA, the CDR3 is TGTGCCAGTTCACGGACTAGCGGTACAGGGAGCGGGGAGCTGTTTTTT.

The rearrangement joins TRBV2 to TRBJ1-5, with D maybe TRBD1 (6 bases). Germline V lookup: CDR1 SNHLY, CDR2 FYNNEI. The CDR3 extends over 14 amino acids. Trimming cost V 7 bases and J 5 bases, with 15 bases left between them. The CDR3 here is CASKNPGAYQPQHF. In nucleotides, the CDR3 is TGTGCCAGCAAAAATCCAGGGGCTTATCAGCCCCAGCATTTT.

This chain joins TRBV9 and TRBJ2-2; no firm D call. CDR1 and CDR2 from the germline V gene are SGDLS and YYNGEE. CDR3 length: 16 residues. V was cut by 3 bases and J by 7 bases, with 19 bases left in between. This chain's CDR3 is CASSALSPRLGGELFF. CDR3 DNA: TGTGCCAGCAGCGCTCTATCGCCGAGACTGGGCGGGGAGCTGTTTTTT.

This chain connects TRBV7-8 to TRBJ2-2, with 7 bases that match TRBD2. J lost 4 bases, V lost 5 bases, and 4 bases had no gene match. The CDR3 runs to 14 residues. Germline CDR1 SGHVS, CDR2 FQNEAQ. The CDR3 region has the DNA TGTGCCAGCAGCAAGGGCGGGAGCACCGGGGAGCTGTTTTTT. It translates to CASSKGGSTGELFF.

The chain uses TRBV7-9 and TRBJ1-1; the D gene is possibly TRBD1 (5 bases). Germline CDR1 reads SEHNR; CDR2 reads FQNEAQ (reference sequence). This CDR3 comprises 15 residues. The germline V and J ends were trimmed by 3 bases and 4 bases, with 15 bases remaining between them. The DNA of the CDR3 is TGTGCCAGCAGCTTTATGTGGGGCAAGGGCACTGAAGCTTTCTTT. Translation: CASSFMWGKGTEAFF. Combining the CDR3 with reference TRBV7-9 and TRBJ1-1 gives the whole variable domain DTGVSQNPRHKITKRGQNVTFRCDPISEHNRLYWYRQTLGQGPEFLTYFQNEAQLEKSRLLSDRFSAERPKGSFSTLEIQRTEQGDSAMYLCASSFMWGKGTEAFFGQGTRLTVV.

The CDR3 DNA sequence: TGTGCCAGCTCACCTTCGGACAGGCCTTCACCCCTCCACTTT. Translation gives CASSPSDRPSPLHF. V and J are TRBV18 and TRBJ1-6, with 7 bases that match TRBD1. Germline V gene data show CDR1 as KGHSH and CDR2 as LQKENI. This CDR3 contains 14 residues. Losses at the gene ends were 3 bases for V and 9 bases for J; bases not matched to a gene: 5. Drawing the rest from reference TRBV18 and TRBJ1-6, the complete variable domain is NAGVMQNPRHLVRRRGQEARLRCSPMKGHSHVYWYRQLPEEGLKFMVYLQKENIIDESGMPKERFSAEFPKEGPSILRIQQVVRGDSAAYFCASSPSDRPSPLHFGNGTRLTVT.

The chain uses TRBV6-1 and TRBJ1-3, with D tentatively TRBD1 (5 bases). From germline, CDR1 is MNHNS and CDR2 SASEGT. CDR3 length equals 13 residues. The V end lost 9 bases, the J end lost 0 bases, and 9 bases lay between the germline ends. The CDR3 loop is CASRQSSGNTIYF. The CDR3 DNA reads TGTGCCAGTAGACAGAGCTCTGGAAACACCATATATTTT.

The chain links TRBV5-1 to TRBJ1-1, with no clear D. V gave up 0 bases and J gave up 4 bases, with 10 bases separating them. In germline, CDR1 is SGHRS, CDR2 YFSETQ. The CDR3 has 14 amino acids. For the CDR3, the DNA is TGCGCCAGCAGCTTGGATCGGTATGGCACTGAAGCTTTCTTT. Translated, it gives CASSLDRYGTEAFF.

This sequence joins TRBV6-6 and TRBJ1-1; 7 nucleotides align to TRBD1. Germline lookup yields CDR1 MNHNY and CDR2 SVGAGI (reference sequence). With V trimmed by 6 bases and J by 1 base, 11 bases remained unmatched. This CDR3 region has 16 residues. The CDR3 loop is CASRGTAFKGNTEAFF. DNA for the CDR3: TGTGCCAGCAGGGGGACAGCTTTTAAAGGGAACACTGAAGCTTTCTTT.

The gene calls are TRBV5-5 and TRBJ2-3; TRBD2 is a possible D gene (5 bases). Germline assignment: CDR1 SGHKS and CDR2 YYEKEE (reference sequence). The CDR3 loop spans 16 amino acids. Trimming pared 5 bases from V and 2 bases from J, leaving 18 bases between. The CDR3 bases are TGTGCCAGCAGTCCGCGGTGGGAGATGGACACAGATACGCAGTATTTT. It specifies CASSPRWEMDTDTQYF.

This rearrangement joins TRBV10-3 to TRBJ1-1; possibly TRBD1 for D (6 bases). The V gene's germline CDR1 is ENHRY and CDR2 SYGVKD. The CDR3 sequence is 14 residues long. With 7 bases removed from V and 5 bases from J, the gap between germline ends came to 17 bases. The CDR3 sequence is CAIKREQGGTEAFF. CDR3 bases: TGTGCCATCAAGAGGGAACAGGGTGGAACTGAAGCTTTCTTT.

Details on this clone: This specimen includes other DNA sequences encoding the same CDR3. The chain carries TRBV10-3 and TRBJ1-2; maybe TRBD1 (6 bases). Deletions cut 5 bases from V and 8 bases from J, with 9 bases between. CDR3 length equals 11 residues. CDR1 is ENHRY and CDR2 is SYGVKD in the germline V gene. The CDR3 DNA sequence: TGTGCCATCAGTCCAGGGGACGGCTACACCTTC. This codes for CAISPGDGYTF.

This rearrangement joins TRBV27 to TRBJ1-1, with TRBD1 identical over 8 bases. The CDR3 has 14 amino acids. V trimming: 6 bases; J trimming: 7 bases; junction bases outside the gene matches: 10. The germline gives CDR1 MNHEY, CDR2 SMNVEV (reference sequence). The CDR3 loop is CASRTGTGTFEAFF. The CDR3 DNA reads TGTGCCAGCAGAACCGGGACAGGCACCTTTGAAGCTTTCTTT.